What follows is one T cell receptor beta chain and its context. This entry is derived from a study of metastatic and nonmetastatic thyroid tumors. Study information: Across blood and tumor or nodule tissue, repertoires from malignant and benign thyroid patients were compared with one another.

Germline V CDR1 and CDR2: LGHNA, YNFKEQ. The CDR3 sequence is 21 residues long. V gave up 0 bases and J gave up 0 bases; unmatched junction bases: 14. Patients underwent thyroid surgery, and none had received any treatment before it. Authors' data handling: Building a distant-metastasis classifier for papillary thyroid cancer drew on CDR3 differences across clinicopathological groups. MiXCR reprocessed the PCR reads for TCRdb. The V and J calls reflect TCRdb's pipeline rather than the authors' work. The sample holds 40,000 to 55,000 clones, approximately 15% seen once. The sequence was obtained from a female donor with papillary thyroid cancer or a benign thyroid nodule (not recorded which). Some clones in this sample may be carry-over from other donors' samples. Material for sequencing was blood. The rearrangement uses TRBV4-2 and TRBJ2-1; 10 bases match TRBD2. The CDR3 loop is CASSQDSRTSGPKSSYNEQFF. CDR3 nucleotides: TGTGCCAGCAGCCAAGACTCCCGGACTAGCGGACCAAAGAGCTCCTACAATGAGCAGTTCTTC.